This TCR beta chain was documented in a study of blood T cell repertoires in COVID-19. Losses at the gene ends were 5 bases for V and 4 bases for J; bases not matched to a gene: 8. Germline V gene lookup returns CDR1 MDHEN and CDR2 SYDVKM. This CDR3 has 15 residues. In the original workflow: From reference gene primer amplification, estimates of nucleated cell counts were derived. Sequenced by immunoSEQ multiplex PCR; TCRdb stores in-frame clones only, minus some. V and J calls and clone size come straight from that table; D and trimming were deduced from the DNA. Among roughly 250,000 clones listed, around 89% were seen once. Grouping used clinical history reported by participants in a survey and questionnaire.

The chain carries TRBV28 and TRBJ1-1; 9 bases agree with TRBD1. What was sequenced was PBMCs or T cells enriched from blood (not recorded which). This receptor was taken from a man aged 50-60 years who had been exposed to COVID-19. CDR3 protein: CASSPFWTGATEAFF. The CDR3 DNA is TGTGCCAGCAGTCCCTTTTGGACAGGGGCCACTGAAGCTTTCTTT.